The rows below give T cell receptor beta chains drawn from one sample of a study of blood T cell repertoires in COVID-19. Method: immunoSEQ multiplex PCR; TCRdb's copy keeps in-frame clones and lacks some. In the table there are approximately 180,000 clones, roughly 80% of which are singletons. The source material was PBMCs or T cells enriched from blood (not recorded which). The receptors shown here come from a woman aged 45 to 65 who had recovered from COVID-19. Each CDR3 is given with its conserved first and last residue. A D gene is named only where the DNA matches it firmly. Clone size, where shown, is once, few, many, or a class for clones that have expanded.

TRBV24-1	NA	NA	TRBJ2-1	CATSDLQWGSVNEQFF	TGTGCCACCAGTGATTTGCAATGGGGCTCGGTCAATGAGCAGTTCTTC
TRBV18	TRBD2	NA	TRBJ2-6	CASSPRSGGSSGANVLTF	TGTGCCAGCTCACCTAGGAGCGGGGGGAGCTCTGGGGCCAACGTCCTGACTTTC
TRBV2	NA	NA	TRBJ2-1	CASSEVSTGEQFF	TGTGCCAGCAGTGAAGTCTCTACGGGTGAGCAGTTCTTC
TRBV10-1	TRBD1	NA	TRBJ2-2	CASRDTDRERAGELFF	TGCGCCAGCAGGGACACCGACAGGGAAAGGGCCGGGGAGCTGTTTTTT
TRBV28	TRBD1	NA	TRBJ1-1	CASRTGGVAEAFF	TGTGCCAGCAGAACAGGGGGCGTCGCTGAAGCTTTCTTT
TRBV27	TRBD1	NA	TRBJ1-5	CASSWTGVSQPQHF	TGTGCCAGCAGTTGGACAGGGGTTTCTCAGCCCCAGCATTTT
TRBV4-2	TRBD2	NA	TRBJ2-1	CASSQAASGNYNEQFF	TGTGCCAGCAGCCAAGCGGCCAGCGGGAACTACAATGAGCAGTTCTTC
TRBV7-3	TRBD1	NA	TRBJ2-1	CASSLGQGPYNEQFF	TGTGCCAGCAGCTTGGGACAGGGCCCCTACAATGAGCAGTTCTTC
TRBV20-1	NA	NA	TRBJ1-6	CSANGSPLHF	TGCAGTGCCAACGGTTCACCCCTCCACTTT
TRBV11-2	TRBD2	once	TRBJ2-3	CASSLGTRGGAPDTQYF	TGTGCCAGCAGCTTAGGCACCCGGGGGGGGGCCCCAGATACGCAGTATTTT
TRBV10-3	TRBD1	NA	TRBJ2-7	CAIRGPDRGMAYEQYF	TGTGCCATCAGAGGGCCGGACAGGGGAATGGCCTACGAGCAGTACTTC
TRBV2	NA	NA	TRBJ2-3	CASSRTVPSTDTQYF	TGTGCCAGCAGTCGGACTGTACCCAGCACAGATACGCAGTATTTT
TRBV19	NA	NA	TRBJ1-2	CASGGQPRGGYTF	TGTGCCAGTGGCGGACAGCCTCGGGGTGGCTACACCTTC
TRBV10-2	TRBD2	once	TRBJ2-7	CATTAGVAGGRYEQYF	TGCGCCACCACCGCCGGTGTAGCGGGAGGGAGGTACGAGCAGTACTTC
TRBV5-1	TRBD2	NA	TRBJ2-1	CASSSGTSGKGSYNEQFF	TGCGCCAGCAGCTCCGGGACTAGCGGGAAAGGGTCCTACAATGAGCAGTTCTTC
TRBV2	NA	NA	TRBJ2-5	CASSVQTQYF	TGTGCCAGCAGCGTCCAGACCCAGTACTTC
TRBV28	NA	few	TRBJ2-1	CASSLTTGYNEQFF	TGTGCCAGCAGTTTGACGACAGGTTACAATGAGCAGTTCTTC
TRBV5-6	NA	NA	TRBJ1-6	CASSLDGVNNSPLHF	TGTGCCAGCAGCTTGGACGGGGTTAATAATTCACCCCTCCACTTT
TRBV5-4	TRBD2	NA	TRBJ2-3	CASSKAGGGDTQYF	TGTGCCAGCAGCAAAGCGGGAGGTGGAGATACGCAGTATTTT
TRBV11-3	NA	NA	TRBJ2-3	CASSLGRGFDTQYF	TGTGCCAGCAGCTTAGGCAGGGGTTTTGATACGCAGTATTTT
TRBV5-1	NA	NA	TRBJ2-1	CASTEALEQFF	TGCGCCAGCACTGAGGCTCTTGAGCAGTTCTTC
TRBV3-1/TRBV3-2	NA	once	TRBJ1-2	CASSPREWGSYGYTF	TGTGCCAGCAGCCCTCGGGAGTGGGGGAGCTATGGCTACACCTTC
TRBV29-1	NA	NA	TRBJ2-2	CSVEDPGGTGELFF	TGCAGCGTTGAAGACCCAGGTGGAACCGGGGAGCTGTTTTTT
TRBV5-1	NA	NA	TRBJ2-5	CASSPISGETQYF	TGCGCCAGCAGTCCTATATCAGGAGAGACCCAGTACTTC
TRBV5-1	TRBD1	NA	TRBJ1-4	CASSSGQGREKLFF	TGCGCCAGCAGCTCAGGACAGGGTCGGGAAAAACTGTTTTTT
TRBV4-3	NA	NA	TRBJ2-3	CASSQDMRRGAGTDTQYF	TGCGCCAGCAGCCAAGATATGCGAAGGGGCGCCGGCACAGATACGCAGTATTTT
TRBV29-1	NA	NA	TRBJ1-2	CSVGGVRDYGYTF	TGCAGCGTTGGGGGGGTCAGGGACTATGGCTACACCTTC
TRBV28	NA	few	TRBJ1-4	CASSLRGSEEKLFF	TGTGCCAGCAGTTTAAGGGGGTCAGAAGAAAAACTGTTTTTT
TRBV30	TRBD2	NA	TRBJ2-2	CAWRIAGGIGELFF	TGTGCCTGGAGAATAGCGGGAGGAATCGGGGAGCTGTTTTTT
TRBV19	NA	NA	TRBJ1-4	CASSRGLATNEKLFF	TGTGCCAGTAGCAGGGGACTAGCAACTAATGAAAAACTGTTTTTT
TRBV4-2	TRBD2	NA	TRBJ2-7	CASSQGLAAVYEQYF	TGTGCCAGCAGCCAAGGGCTAGCGGCCGTCTACGAGCAGTACTTC
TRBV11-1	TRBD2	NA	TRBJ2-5	CASSPRRAGAGETQYF	TGTGCCAGCAGCCCCCGACGAGCGGGAGCCGGGGAGACCCAGTACTTC
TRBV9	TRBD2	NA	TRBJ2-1	CASSVGGLAGVSEQFF	TGTGCCAGCAGCGTAGGAGGGCTAGCGGGAGTTTCTGAGCAGTTCTTC
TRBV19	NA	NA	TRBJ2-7	CASSIVDRFYEQYF	TGTGCCAGTAGTATAGTAGACAGGTTCTACGAGCAGTACTTC
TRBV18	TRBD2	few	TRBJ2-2	CASSPGLAGNTGELFF	TGTGCCAGCTCACCAGGACTAGCCGGGAACACCGGGGAGCTGTTTTTT
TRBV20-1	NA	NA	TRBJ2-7	CSATSGHEQYF	TGCAGTGCAACGAGTGGGCACGAGCAGTACTTC
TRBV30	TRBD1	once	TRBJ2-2	CAWEGQGRTGELFF	TGTGCCTGGGAGGGACAGGGGAGAACCGGGGAGCTGTTTTTT
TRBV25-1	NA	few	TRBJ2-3	CASSESRQIADTQYF	TGTGCCAGCAGTGAATCCCGACAAATCGCAGATACGCAGTATTTT
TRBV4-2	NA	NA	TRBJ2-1	CASSQAAGLYNEQFF	TGTGCCAGCAGCCAGGCCGCGGGCCTCTACAATGAGCAGTTCTTC
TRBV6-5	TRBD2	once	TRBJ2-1	CASSYTGGPRDEQFF	TGTGCCAGCAGTTACACGGGAGGGCCCAGGGATGAGCAGTTCTTC
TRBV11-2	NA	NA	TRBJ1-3	CASTGAGSGNTIYF	TGTGCCAGCACCGGCGCGGGATCTGGAAACACCATATATTTT
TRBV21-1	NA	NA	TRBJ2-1	CASSSGGQSAYNEQFF	TGTGCCAGCAGCTCGGGGGGTCAATCCGCCTACAATGAGCAGTTCTTC
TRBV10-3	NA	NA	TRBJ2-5	CAISLKRDQETQYF	TGTGCCATCAGCCTCAAGCGGGACCAAGAGACCCAGTACTTC
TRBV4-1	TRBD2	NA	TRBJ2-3	CASSQEPVRGGSDTQYF	TGCGCCAGCAGCCAAGAGCCGGTTCGGGGGGGCTCAGATACGCAGTATTTT
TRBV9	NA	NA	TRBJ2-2	CASSTGPELFF	TGTGCCAGCAGCACAGGCCCGGAGCTGTTTTTT
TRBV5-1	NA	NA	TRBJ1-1	CASSLGATEAFF	TGCGCCAGCAGCTTGGGGGCCACTGAAGCTTTCTTT
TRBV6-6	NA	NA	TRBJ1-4	CASSLREKYEKLFF	TGTGCCAGCAGCCTTAGGGAGAAGTATGAAAAACTGTTTTTT
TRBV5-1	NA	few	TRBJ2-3	CASTSDAGETQYF	TGCGCCAGCACCAGCGACGCCGGAGAAACGCAGTATTTT
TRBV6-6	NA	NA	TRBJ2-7	CASIPGGVSSYEQYF	TGTGCCAGCATTCCGGGGGGCGTATCCTCCTACGAGCAGTACTTC
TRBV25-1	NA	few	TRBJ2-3	CASSEGAGAGDTQYF	TGTGCCAGCAGTGAGGGGGCGGGAGCGGGAGATACGCAGTATTTT
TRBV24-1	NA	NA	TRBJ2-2	CATSDPSEYTGELFF	TGTGCCACCAGTGATCCTAGCGAGTACACCGGGGAGCTGTTTTTT
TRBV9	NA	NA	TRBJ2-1	CASSVATGVGNEQFF	TGTGCCAGCAGCGTAGCAACGGGAGTAGGGAATGAGCAGTTCTTC
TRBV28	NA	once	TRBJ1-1	CASSLPRRVEGTEAFF	TGTGCCAGCAGTTTACCCCGTCGGGTAGAGGGCACTGAAGCTTTCTTT
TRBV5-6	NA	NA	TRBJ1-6	CASSQEDSPLHF	TGTGCCAGCAGCCAAGAGGATTCACCCCTCCACTTT
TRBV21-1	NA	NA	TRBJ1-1	CASSKWLSGYDTEAFF	TGTGCCAGCAGCAAATGGCTCTCAGGATACGACACTGAAGCTTTCTTT
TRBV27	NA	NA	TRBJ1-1	CASKGLRHGNTEAFF	TGTGCCAGCAAGGGACTACGCCACGGAAACACTGAAGCTTTCTTT
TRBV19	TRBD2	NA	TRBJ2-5	CASNPQRGLAGGRETQYF	TGTGCCAGTAATCCCCAAAGAGGACTAGCGGGAGGTCGAGAGACCCAGTACTTC